This T cell receptor beta chain originates from a study of shared clonotypes between healthy human individuals. Germline V gene lookup returns CDR1 SNHLY and CDR2 FYNNEI. V was cut by 2 bases and J by 9 bases, with 10 bases left in between. The CDR3 length is 13 residues. Assay used: immunoSEQ multiplex PCR; TCRdb lists only in-frame clones, some missing. Of about 2 million clones in the sample, 85% to 95% were seen once. This TCR derives from a man aged 18 to 35 in good health. This chain joins TRBV2 and TRBJ2-2, with no clear D. Sequencing was done on a sample of naive CD4+ T cells sorted from blood. Specified subset: CD45RA+ positively selected. CDR3 sequence: CASSERGFRELFF. The CDR3 nucleotides read TGTGCCAGCAGTGAAAGAGGATTCCGGGAGCTGTTTTTT.